Each of the 12 T cell receptor beta chains below was sequenced from the same sample in a study of identical twins. Each CDR3 protein gets one entry after TCRdb re-called the 5' RACE reads with MiXCR. The table includes hundreds of thousands of distinct CDR3 sequences, 5.5% to 7.5% detected once. Sequenced sample: naive T cells sorted from blood. All receptors derive from a man younger than 30 in good health.

The genes are TRBV7-2 and TRBJ2-5; possible D gene TRBD1, 6 bases. This CDR3 has 16 amino acids. V was shortened by 7 bases and J by 2 bases, with 20 bases between the two germline ends. From germline, CDR1 is SGHTA and CDR2 FQGNSA. The CDR3 nucleotides read TGTGCCAGCACCCCCCAAGACAGGTTGCGGCAAGAGACCCAGTACTTC. Protein product: CASTPQDRLRQETQYF.

This clonotype was seen a few times. The chain carries TRBV11-2 and TRBJ2-7; D not certain. The CDR3 has 11 amino acids. V was pared by 2 bases and J by 7 bases, with 6 bases between. Germline assignment: CDR1 SGHAT and CDR2 FQNNGV. The CDR3 here is CASSLSEEQYF. As DNA, the CDR3 is TGTGCCAGCAGCTTATCAGAAGAGCAGTACTTC.

This clonotype has only a few counts. The chain carries TRBV2 and TRBJ2-2, with TRBD2 as a possible D gene (6 bases). CDR1 and CDR2 from the germline V gene are SNHLY and FYNNEI. This CDR3 is 16 amino acids long. V lost 8 bases to trimming and J lost 5 bases, with 21 bases between them. The CDR3 sequence: CASESQLAPRTGELFF. CDR3 in DNA: TGTGCCAGCGAGAGCCAACTAGCCCCGAGGACCGGGGAGCTGTTTTTT.

This clonotype was counted ten times or more. V gene TRBV11-2 combines with J gene TRBJ2-7; D ambiguous. This CDR3 is built from 13 residues. The V gene's germline CDR1 is SGHAT and CDR2 FQNNGV. Trimming removed 2 bases from V and 0 bases from J, with 5 bases in between. The chain's CDR3 is CASSLFSSYEQYV. The DNA of the CDR3 is TGTGCCAGCAGCTTATTCAGCTCCTACGAGCAGTACGTC.

This clonotype showed up many times. CDR3 region: CSAKEGTYEQYF. The CDR3 DNA sequence: TGCAGTGCTAAGGAGGGGACCTACGAGCAGTACTTC. This chain links TRBV20-1 with TRBJ2-7, with D possibly matching TRBD2 (6 bases). Trimming stripped 4 bases from V and 2 bases from J, with 9 bases between. There are 12 residues in the CDR3. Germline V gives CDR1 DFQATT, CDR2 SNEGSKA (reference sequence).

This clonotype has only a few counts. This chain uses TRBV3-1 with TRBJ2-1; TRBD1 or TRBD2 may be the D gene (6 bases each). CDR1 is LGHDT, CDR2 YNNKEL, per germline (reference sequence). V was shortened by 4 bases and J by 3 bases, with 19 bases between the two germline ends. The CDR3 length is 17 residues. The CDR3 nucleotides are TGTGCCAGCAGCCCCCCCGGGGGCAGCCCTTACTACAATGAGCAGTTCTTC. Its translation is CASSPPGGSPYYNEQFF.

This clonotype was recorded many times. The chain has TRBV3-1 and TRBJ2-1; TRBD1 is a possible D gene (6 bases). CDR1 and CDR2 (germline): LGHDT, YNNKEL (reference sequence). V shed 3 bases and J shed 2 bases, with 14 bases lying between them. CDR3 length equals 16 residues. CDR3 sequence: CASSHEGVSPYNEQFF. The CDR3 region has the DNA TGTGCCAGCAGCCACGAGGGGGTCAGCCCCTACAATGAGCAGTTCTTC.

This clonotype has a handful of counts. This chain uses TRBV4-2 with TRBJ2-6, with D possibly being TRBD1 (6 bases). The CDR3 consists of 17 residues. V was shortened by 1 base and J by 4 bases, with 14 bases between the two germline ends. Germline V gene data show CDR1 as LGHNA and CDR2 as YNFKEQ. The CDR3 protein is CASSQGVRGYGANVLTF. CDR3 DNA: TGTGCCAGCAGCCAAGGGGTCAGGGGTTACGGGGCCAACGTCCTGACTTTC.

The table lists this clonotype with many counts. The chain is built from TRBV6-1 and TRBJ2-7; 8 bases are shared with TRBD1. The CDR3 consists of 16 residues. The junction had 13 bases not matched to a gene; V was cut back by 6 bases and J by 3 bases. Germline-derived CDR1 and CDR2 are MNHNS and SASEGT. The DNA of the CDR3 is TGTGCCAGCAGAACAGGGGGAGCTAGCCCCCGCTACGAGCAGTACTTC. Translation: CASRTGGASPRYEQYF.

In its sample, this clonotype was seen many times. J is TRBJ2-7 and V is TRBV28, with D perhaps given as TRBD1 or TRBD2 (5 bases each). This CDR3 spans 13 amino acids. V gave up 5 bases and J gave up 2 bases, with 10 bases separating them. Germline assignment: CDR1 MDHEN and CDR2 SYDVKM. CDR3 DNA: TGTGCCAGCAGTATAAGGGACCCCTACGAGCAGTACTTC. This sequence encodes CASSIRDPYEQYF.

In this sample, this clonotype turned up many times. J is TRBJ2-5 and V is TRBV25-1, with 7 bases aligning to TRBD2. This CDR3 has 11 amino acids. The V and J ends lost 7 bases and 7 bases, in that order; junction bases with no gene match: 3. Looked up from germline, CDR1 is MGHDK and CDR2 is SYGVNS. This CDR3 reads CASKWGGTQYF. CDR3 nucleotides: TGTGCCAGCAAATGGGGGGGGACCCAGTACTTC.

The sample holds many counts of this clonotype. V and J are TRBV20-1 and TRBJ2-5; D remains ambiguous. Per the germline V gene, CDR1 is DFQATT and CDR2 is SNEGSKA (reference sequence). V lost 0 bases and J lost 1, with 6 bases in between. This CDR3 is built from 13 residues. The CDR3 sequence is CSARDSFQETQYF. The DNA for the CDR3 is TGCAGTGCTAGAGACAGCTTCCAAGAGACCCAGTACTTC.